The clone carrying this T cell receptor (beta chain) has just one count. What it binds is unknown. The sample belongs to a study of T cell responses to AZD1222 COVID-19 vaccine. Germline V gene data show CDR1 as DFQATT and CDR2 as SNEGSKA (reference sequence). The V end lost 5 bases, the J end lost 8 bases, and 12 bases lay between the germline ends. The CDR3 totals 11 residues. General study results and limits: Repertoire collection took place solely once the T cell response had peaked. Spike-wide vaccine-associated CD4 TCRs dominated at 160-218 and 743-854. Close to half of spike-specific TCRs reportedly recognize unmutated variant regions. In a largely white British group with more females than males, clonal diversity was possibly underestimated.

The protocol was immunoSEQ multiplex PCR, while the TCRdb copy is restricted to in-frame clones and leaves out a portion. The data hold a few hundred thousand clones, with over 90% observed a single time. The J gene is TRBJ1-2, the V gene TRBV20-1; D gene uncertain. The source of this sequence is an adult in good health. The sequencing here drew on peripheral blood, taken on day 0 of AZD1222 vaccination. CDR3 protein: CSAGRSGGYTF. The CDR3 bases are TGCAGTGCTGGACGAAGCGGGGGCTACACCTTC.